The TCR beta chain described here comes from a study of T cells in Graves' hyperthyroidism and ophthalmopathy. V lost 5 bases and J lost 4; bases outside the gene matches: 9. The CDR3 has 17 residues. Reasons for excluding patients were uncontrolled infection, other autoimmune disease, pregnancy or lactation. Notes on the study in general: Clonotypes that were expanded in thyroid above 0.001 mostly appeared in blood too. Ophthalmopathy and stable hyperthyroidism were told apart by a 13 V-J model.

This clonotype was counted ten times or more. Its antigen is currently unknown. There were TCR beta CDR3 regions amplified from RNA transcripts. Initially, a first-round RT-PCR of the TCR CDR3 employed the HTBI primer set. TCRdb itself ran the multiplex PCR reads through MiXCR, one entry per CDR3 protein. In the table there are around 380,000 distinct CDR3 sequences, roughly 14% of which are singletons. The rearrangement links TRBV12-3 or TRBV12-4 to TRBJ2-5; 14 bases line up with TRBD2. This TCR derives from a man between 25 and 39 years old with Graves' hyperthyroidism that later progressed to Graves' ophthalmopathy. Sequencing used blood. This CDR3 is CASSPSTSGGAGETQYF. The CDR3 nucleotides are TGTGCCAGCAGTCCCTCGACTAGCGGGGGGGCGGGAGAGACCCAGTACTTC.